Sequencing of this T cell receptor (beta chain) was carried out in a study of cytomegalovirus exposure and HLA in healthy donors. Across the whole study: In an earlier analysis, almost 120 million unique TCR beta sequences were found from approximately 190 million T cells. Whole-study results and caveats: What a later analysis showed was that several of the most significant clusters appeared linked to common viral pathogens. Data from an earlier analysis indicated that most TCR beta V segments were productive either about 87% or about 30% of the time.

The PCR made use of 60 Vbeta and 13 Jbeta primers. Study processing details: The count from a later analysis was about 80 million unique TCR beta chains, about 10 million of them shared. The data were produced by immunoSEQ multiplex PCR, yet TCRdb's version contains in-frame clones alone and is incomplete. D and trimming were read from the DNA, whereas the V and J calls and clone size are those reported in that table. The sample includes around 150,000 clones, roughly 73% seen only once; the top ten take 0.9% to 1.2%. This clone was seen a single time. Its specificity is not known. Trimming took off 6 bases at V and 3 bases at J, with 16 bases between the two ends. Per the germline V gene, CDR1 is SNHLY and CDR2 is FYNNEI. This CDR3 spans 15 amino acids.

The sequencing input was PBMCs. The TCR comes from a male donor in good health and CMV-seronegative. The chain has TRBV2 and TRBJ2-3, with D possibly TRBD1 on 6 matching bases. The DNA for the CDR3 is TGTGCCAGCAGCCGGGACACAGCAGTGACAGATACGCAGTATTTT. Protein sequence: CASSRDTAVTDTQYF.